Listed below are T cell receptor beta chains from one sample, sequenced in a study of cytomegalovirus exposure and HLA in healthy donors. Here immunoSEQ multiplex PCR was the method, and the copy in TCRdb shows in-frame clones only, minus some. Of 100,000 to 150,000 clones in the sample, roughly 95% were seen once. The specimen sequenced was PBMCs. The receptors derive from a man in his late teens or twenties in good health and CMV-seronegative. Each CDR3 is given with its conserved first and last residue. A D gene is named only where the DNA matches it firmly. Only part of the rows carry a size: once, few, many, or a class if the clone is expanded.

j_gene,v_gene,abundance,d_gene,CDR3nt,CDR3aa
TRBJ2-1,TRBV27,NA,NA,TGTGCCAGCAGTCCAAACAGCGGGCAGCAGGGTCCGCAGTTCTTC,CASSPNSGQQGPQFF
TRBJ1-4,TRBV4-3,NA,TRBD1,TGCGCCAGCAGCCAAGATCGATTCGAGGGGGCAACGGGGAAACTGTTTTTT,CASSQDRFEGATGKLFF
TRBJ2-1,TRBV4-3,NA,TRBD2,TGCGCCAGCAGCCGACTTCTAACTAGGACTAGCGGGAGCGGGGCTGAGCAGTTCTTC,CASSRLLTRTSGSGAEQFF
TRBJ1-3,TRBV9,NA,TRBD1,TGTGCCAGCAGCGGACAGGGGGCTGAGGGAAACACCATATATTTT,CASSGQGAEGNTIYF
TRBJ2-2,TRBV30,NA,TRBD2,TGTGCCTGGAGCCCTAGCGGGAGGACGGCCGGGGAGCTGTTTTTT,CAWSPSGRTAGELFF
TRBJ2-2,TRBV5-1,NA,TRBD2,TGCGCCAGCGGACTAGCGGGAGTAACTGCCGGGGAGCTGTTTTTT,CASGLAGVTAGELFF
TRBJ1-1,TRBV25-1,NA,NA,TGTGCCAGCAGTGAATCTGTGAACACTGAAGCTTTCTTT,CASSESVNTEAFF
TRBJ2-3,TRBV7-6,NA,TRBD2,TGTGCCAGCAGCCCCAGACTAGCGGGAGCGACCACAGATACGCAGTATTTT,CASSPRLAGATTDTQYF
TRBJ2-7,TRBV5-4,NA,NA,TGTGCCAGCAGCCCCCGCCAGGGCATAAGGAGCTCCTACGAGCAGTACTTC,CASSPRQGIRSSYEQYF
TRBJ1-3,TRBV5-1,NA,NA,TGCGCCAGCAGCTTGGCCACGGGTGGAAACACCATATATTTT,CASSLATGGNTIYF
TRBJ2-5,TRBV5-1,once,NA,TGCGCCAGCAGCCACAGGCAAGAGACCCAGTACTTC,CASSHRQETQYF
TRBJ1-2,TRBV5-1,NA,NA,TGCGCCAGCAGCTTGACGGGGGGCGTCTATGGCTACACCTTC,CASSLTGGVYGYTF
TRBJ2-7,TRBV5-4,once,NA,TGTGCCAGCAGCTTGGGTCGGGATGGGTACGAGCAGTACTTC,CASSLGRDGYEQYF
TRBJ2-3,TRBV28,NA,NA,TGTGCCAGCAGTTTAGGAGGGGGGGGCACAGATACGCAGTATTTT,CASSLGGGGTDTQYF
TRBJ1-1,TRBV5-8,NA,TRBD1,TGTGCCAGCAGCTTGGATGCAGGGGGGACAACTGAAGCTTTCTTT,CASSLDAGGTTEAFF
TRBJ2-7,TRBV30,once,TRBD1,TGTGCCTGGAGCCGAGGGACAGGGACCTACGAGCAGTACTTC,CAWSRGTGTYEQYF
TRBJ2-7,TRBV28,NA,TRBD2,TGTGCCAGCAGTATAGAACTAGCGGGACCTTCCGAGCAGTACTTC,CASSIELAGPSEQYF